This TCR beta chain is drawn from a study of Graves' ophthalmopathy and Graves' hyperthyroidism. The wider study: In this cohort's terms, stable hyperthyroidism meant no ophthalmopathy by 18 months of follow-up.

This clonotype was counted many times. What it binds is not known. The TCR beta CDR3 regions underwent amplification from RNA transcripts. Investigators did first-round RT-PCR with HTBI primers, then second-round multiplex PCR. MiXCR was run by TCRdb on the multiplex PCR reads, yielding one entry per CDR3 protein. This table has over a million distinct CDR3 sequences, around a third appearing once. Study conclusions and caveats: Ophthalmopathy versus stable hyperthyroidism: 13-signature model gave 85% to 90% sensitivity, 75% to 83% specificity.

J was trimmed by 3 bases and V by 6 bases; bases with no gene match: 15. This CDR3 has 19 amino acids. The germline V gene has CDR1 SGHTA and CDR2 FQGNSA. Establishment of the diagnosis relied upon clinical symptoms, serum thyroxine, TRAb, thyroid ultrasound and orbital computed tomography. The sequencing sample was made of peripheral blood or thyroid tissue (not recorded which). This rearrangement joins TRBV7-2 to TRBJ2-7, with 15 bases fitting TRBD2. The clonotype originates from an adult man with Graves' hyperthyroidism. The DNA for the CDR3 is TGTGCCAGCAGTCCTTTCGGGACTAGCGGGGGGTCCTCCTTCTACGAGCAGTACTTC. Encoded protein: CASSPFGTSGGSSFYEQYF.